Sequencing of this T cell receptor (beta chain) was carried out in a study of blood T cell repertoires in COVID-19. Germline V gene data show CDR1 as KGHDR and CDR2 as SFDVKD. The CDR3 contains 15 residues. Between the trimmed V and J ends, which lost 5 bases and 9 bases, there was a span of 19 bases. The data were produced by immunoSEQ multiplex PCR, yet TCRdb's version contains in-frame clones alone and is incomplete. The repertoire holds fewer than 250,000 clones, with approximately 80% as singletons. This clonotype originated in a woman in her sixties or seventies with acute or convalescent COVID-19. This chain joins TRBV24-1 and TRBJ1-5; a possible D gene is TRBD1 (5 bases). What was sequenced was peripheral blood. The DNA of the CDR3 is TGTGCCACCAGTGGGGGCAGGTCGGGTTTTTGGCCCCAGCATTTT. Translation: CATSGGRSGFWPQHF.